This T cell receptor beta chain was sequenced in a study of siplizumab effects on memory and regulatory T cells. The CDR3 has 13 amino acids. Germline-derived CDR1 and CDR2 are MNHNS and SASEGT. V dropped 7 bases and J dropped 1 base, with 11 bases sitting between them. The method was immunoSEQ multiplex PCR; TCRdb's version includes in-frame clones alone and lacks a portion of them. The table includes approximately 120,000 clones, roughly 94% detected once. This receptor was taken from a human donor in good health. The sequenced sample was Tregs sorted from blood. The chain employs TRBV6-1 and TRBJ2-7; no clear D. CDR3 residues: CASTPGQSYEQYF. The CDR3 nucleotides are TGTGCCAGCACACCAGGCCAGTCCTACGAGCAGTACTTC.